The 12 T cell receptor beta chains below were found in one sample sequenced in a study of OX40 agonist ivuxolimab in advanced cancers. Profiling relied on immunoSEQ multiplex PCR, and the TCRdb table lists in-frame clones only, not all of them. The sample yields about 80,000 clones, around 85% seen once. This specimen was CD4+ or CD8+ T cells sorted from blood, taken in a trial of the OX40 agonist ivuxolimab. The source is an adult with an advanced solid tumor such as melanoma, head and neck, liver or kidney cancer.

This chain links TRBV9 with TRBJ1-2, with D possibly being TRBD1 (5 bases). CDR1 SGDLS and CDR2 YYNGEE come from the germline V gene. The length of the CDR3 is 15 residues. Trimming pared 0 bases from V and 5 bases from J, leaving 14 bases between. The CDR3 spells CASSVAGGGRYGYTF. CDR3 bases: TGTGCCAGCAGCGTAGCTGGTGGGGGACGGTATGGCTACACCTTC.

CDR3 coding DNA: TGTGCCAGCAGCCCCGGGACGTATAATTCACCCCTCCACTTT. Its protein is CASSPGTYNSPLHF. V is TRBV7-3 and J is TRBJ1-6, with D perhaps matching TRBD1 (5 bases). Deletions cut 5 bases from V and 4 bases from J, with 9 bases between. Germline assignment: CDR1 SGHTA and CDR2 FQGTGA. The CDR3 has 14 residues.

This clone was seen only a few times. This chain uses TRBV28 with TRBJ2-1, with TRBD2 matching 7 bases. CDR3 length: 15 amino acids. V gave up 3 bases and J gave up 0 bases; unmatched junction bases: 2. The germline V gene encodes CDR1 MDHEN and CDR2 SYDVKM. The CDR3 bases are TGTGCCAGCAGTTTGGGGGGGGTCTCCTACAATGAGCAGTTCTTC. Encoded protein: CASSLGGVSYNEQFF.

About this clone itself: A read error may account for a junction end that differs from germline. In the same sample, other DNA sequences code for this CDR3. The chain combines TRBV7-2 with TRBJ1-6; TRBD1 might be the D (5 bases). Germline CDR1 is SGHTA and CDR2 is FQGNSA. This CDR3 is 13 amino acids long. CDR3 region: CASSLTGPMSLHF. The CDR3 DNA sequence: TGCGCCAGCAGCTTAACAGGACCTATGTCCCTCCACTTT.

The chain uses TRBV7-2 and TRBJ2-2; D possibly corresponds to TRBD1 (6 bases). Between the trimmed V and J ends, which lost 5 bases and 5 bases, there was a span of 15 bases. Germline V gene sequence: CDR1 SGHTA, CDR2 FQGNSA. There are 15 residues in the CDR3. The DNA for the CDR3 is TGTGCCAGCAGCCCCCGAGGGCAGGGGACCGGGGAGCTGTTTTTT. Encoded protein: CASSPRGQGTGELFF.

The rearrangement joins TRBV7-8 to TRBJ2-7; 7 bases are a match to TRBD1. The CDR3 loop spans 15 amino acids. V dropped 2 bases and J dropped 3; count of bases not matched to a gene: 7. Germline V gene sequence: CDR1 SGHVS, CDR2 FQNEAQ. The CDR3 sequence is CASSLRTGSGYEQYF. As DNA, the CDR3 is TGTGCCAGCAGCTTAAGGACAGGCAGTGGCTACGAGCAGTACTTC.

This clone is a singleton in its sample. The genes are TRBV7-2 and TRBJ2-1; D is uncertain. V was trimmed by 1 base and J by 1 base, leaving 11 bases between them. The germline gives CDR1 SGHTA, CDR2 FQGNSA. This CDR3 has 16 residues. CDR3 DNA: TGTGCCAGCAGCTTAGGTCCCCTCGGGTCCTACAATGAGCAGTTCTTC. Translation: CASSLGPLGSYNEQFF.

The chain is built from TRBV6-5 and TRBJ1-2, with no clear D. Germline V gene sequence: CDR1 MNHEY, CDR2 SVGAGI. The CDR3 contains 13 residues. The V end lost 0 bases, the J end lost 4 bases, and 6 bases lay between the germline ends. The CDR3 protein is CASSYSPLYGYTF. The CDR3 nucleotides are TGTGCCAGCAGTTACTCTCCCCTCTATGGCTACACCTTC.

V and J are TRBV4-1 and TRBJ1-2, with 8 bases fitting TRBD1. The CDR3 contains 17 residues. In germline, CDR1 is MGHRA, CDR2 YSYEKL. J was trimmed by 0 bases and V by 1 base; bases with no gene match: 7. CDR3 sequence: CASSQGGTGLSNYGYTF. CDR3 coding DNA: TGCGCCAGCAGCCAAGGAGGGACAGGCCTCTCTAACTATGGCTACACCTTC.

The rearrangement links TRBV11-2 to TRBJ1-4, with D possibly being TRBD1 (5 bases). Per the germline V gene, CDR1 is SGHAT and CDR2 is FQNNGV. CDR3 size: 15 residues. Trimming took off 0 bases at V and 7 bases at J, with 12 bases between the two ends. DNA of the CDR3: TGTGCCAGCAGCTTAGATCTGGGGCTGGGTGAAAAACTGTTTTTT. This sequence encodes CASSLDLGLGEKLFF.

The V call is TRBV28, the J call TRBJ2-5; D might be TRBD1 (6 bases). CDR1 and CDR2 (germline): MDHEN, SYDVKM. Trimming shortened V by 7 bases and J by 4 bases, and 19 bases separated the two germline ends. This CDR3 spans 15 amino acids. CDR3 DNA: TGTGCCAGCACTACCCCTCTGGGACACGGAGAGACCCAGTACTTC. Translated, it gives CASTTPLGHGETQYF. Based on the CDR3 plus reference TRBV28 and TRBJ2-5, the full variable domain is DVKVTQSSRYLVKRTGEKVFLECVQDMDHENMFWYRQDPGLGLRLIYFSYDVKMKEKGDIPEGYSVSREKKERFSLILESASTNQTSMYLCASTTPLGHGETQYFGPGTRLLVL.

The chain has TRBV10-1 and TRBJ2-5; 7 bases align to TRBD2. The V and J ends lost 4 bases and 5 bases, in that order; junction bases with no gene match: 7. In germline, CDR1 is WNHNN, CDR2 SYGVQD (reference sequence). This CDR3 region has 14 residues. CDR3 amino acids: CASSASPSGETQYF. The CDR3 DNA reads TGCGCCAGCAGTGCTTCGCCTAGCGGTGAGACCCAGTACTTC.